The 5 T cell receptor beta chains given below trace back to one sample, sequenced in a study of blood T cells in healthy people across ages. Next came a second PCR, run for roughly 6 to 11 cycles, which used a sample-barcoded 5' primer along with a J-beta primer mix. TCRdb processed the 5' RACE reads anew with MiXCR; each CDR3 protein has one entry. The sample lists 650,000 to 800,000 distinct CDR3 sequences; around 42% were seen once. Sequencing input: blood. These receptors all come from a man between 60 and 75 years old in good health.

The gene calls are TRBV6-1 and TRBJ2-7; unclear D gene. CDR1 MNHNS and CDR2 SASEGT come from the germline V gene. Deletions cut 0 bases from V and 2 bases from J, with 8 bases between. This CDR3 has 14 residues. CDR3 sequence (DNA): TGTGCCAGCAGTGAAGCGATCTCAACCTACGAGCAGTACTTC. Its translation is CASSEAISTYEQYF.

This clonotype was observed a handful of times. J is TRBJ1-1 and V is TRBV6-5; no definite D call. V was trimmed by 1 base and J by 3 bases, leaving 9 bases between them. This CDR3 comprises 14 residues. Looked up from germline, CDR1 is MNHEY and CDR2 is SVGAGI. The CDR3 region is CASSYFREDTEAFF. The CDR3 nucleotides read TGTGCCAGCAGTTACTTTCGGGAGGACACTGAAGCTTTCTTT.

CDR3 amino acids: CATSRTLESYEQYF. The CDR3 DNA reads as TGTGCCACCAGCCGAACTCTTGAGTCCTACGAGCAGTACTTC. The rearrangement links TRBV15 to TRBJ2-7; no reliable D call. Germline CDR1 LNHNV, CDR2 YYDKDF (reference sequence). CDR3 length: 14 amino acids. The V end was cut by 5 bases, the J end by 1 base, with 12 bases between.

The chain is built from TRBV15 and TRBJ1-4; 8 bases align to TRBD1. In germline, CDR1 is LNHNV, CDR2 YYDKDF (reference sequence). The CDR3 consists of 16 residues. V shed 3 bases and J 7 bases; nucleotides not matched to a gene: 10. The CDR3 bases are TGTGCCACCAGCAGGATGGCCGACAGGGGAGGTGAAAAACTGTTTTTT. This codes for CATSRMADRGGEKLFF.

The chain couples TRBV4-2 to TRBJ2-4; 9 bases align to TRBD1. The DNA matches TRBJ2-5 better at its end, which makes the J call doubtful. This CDR3 is built from 14 residues. Germline values: CDR1 LGHNA, CDR2 YNFKEQ. DNA for the CDR3: TGTGCCAGCAGCCAGCCACAGGGGGCTGAGACCCAGTACTTC. Residues: CASSQPQGAETQYF.